This T cell receptor beta chain originates from a study of human T cells and chemical hapten exposure. Whole-study context: TCR yield per sample varied, mainly due to pooled library volumes.

Unfractionated whole blood yielded total RNA. Under the authors' procedure: Individual samples carried between about 20,000 and 700,000 TCRs, with roughly 95,000 as the median. In TCRdb, the 5' RACE reads were re-called with MiXCR into one record per CDR3 protein. What appears here as the V and J calls and clone size reflects TCRdb's work, not the paper's. The sample gives around 140,000 distinct CDR3 sequences, around 4.1% of which show up once; around 1.4% is in the top ten. Germline V gene data show CDR1 as SGHTA and CDR2 as FQGNSA. CDR3 length: 16 amino acids. V shed 3 bases and J shed 0 bases, with 14 bases lying between them. This clonotype was found a few times.

The chain has TRBV7-2 and TRBJ1-2, with D tentatively TRBD1 (5 bases). The TCR sequence derives from a female donor in good health. CDR3 sequence: CASSLGPTATNYGYTF. The CDR3 DNA sequence: TGTGCCAGCAGCTTGGGACCGACAGCGACTAACTATGGCTACACCTTC.